The entry below describes one TCR beta chain. Its antigen remains undetermined. Base qualities are missing; no much larger clone stands one base away. Spanning cysteine to phenylalanine, the CDR3 consists of 13 amino acids. Only the CDR3 DNA is retained, 39 bases long and in frame from the first base. The germline V gene specifies LGHNA as CDR1 and YNFKEQ as CDR2. Between the V and J ends, shortened by 2 bases and 8 bases respectively, the junction contains 12 bases. For sequencing of the TCRbeta CDR3 region, genomic DNA was extracted from the sorted cells. TCRbeta CDR3 regions were sequenced using the immunoSEQ Assay. TCRdb's version of the immuneACCESS table is confined to in-frame rearrangements and falls short of the full clone set. An unresolved V gene accounts for under half of the shortfall where checked; the remainder is of unknown origin. For this sample there are tens of thousands of clones; roughly 84% appear just once. Clones ranked in the top ten supply 0.32% of the sample.

This entry belongs to a study of OX40 agonist ivuxolimab in advanced cancers. In terms of the full investigation: Ivuxolimab, which targeted the costimulatory receptor OX40 (CD134), was an agonistic, fully human IgG2 monoclonal antibody. Partial responses were achieved by three dose-escalation patients, of whom one had hepatocellular carcinoma and two had cutaneous melanoma. Peripheral TCRbeta sequencing aimed to test whether ivuxolimab altered TCR sequence diversity and caused clonal T-cell expansion. Patients were allowed to have had prior anti-PD-1, anti-PD-L1 or anti-CTLA-4 therapy, and 40% of the dose-escalation patients had been treated with checkpoint inhibitors. Intravenous ivuxolimab was administered to patients every 2 weeks at six dose levels: 0.01, 0.1, 0.3, 1.5, 3 and 10 mg/kg. Of the approximately 50 dose-escalation patients, hepatocellular carcinoma was present in approximately 20, melanoma in around 15, renal cell carcinoma in 9 and head and neck cancer in 9. The dose-escalation cohort was 82.7% male with a mean age of about 65 years, ranging from about 20 to 85. The paper reports the monotherapy dose-escalation portion (N of about 47 patients) of the phase I ivuxolimab trial. Overall results and qualifications from the work: Clonal expansion of both CD4+ and CD8+ blood T cells was observed from baseline to week 6 at doses 0.1 to 3.0 mg/kg. In the 0.1-3.0 mg/kg groups, partial responders had among the lowest normalized peripheral clonal expansion, particularly in CD8+ T cells. The antigen specificity of the clonally expanded peripheral T cells was not determined. Low levels of normalized T-cell clonal expansion were also seen in some patients who did not respond. On average, CD8+ T cells showed more expanded clones than CD4+ T cells after ivuxolimab.

The trial excluded patients who had a history of autoimmune disease or who were on systemic immunosuppression. In every dose cohort, peripheral blood was drawn for TCR sequencing at baseline, cycle 4 day 1, and cycle 7 day 1. The samples were drawn from a first-in-human, open-label, multicenter phase I dose-escalation trial of ivuxolimab. Adults with locally advanced or metastatic melanoma, renal cell carcinoma, hepatocellular carcinoma or head and neck squamous cell carcinoma were enrolled in the trial. Before TCR sequencing, CD4+ T cells and CD8+ T cells were sorted from peripheral blood as separate populations.

The rearrangement joined TRBV4-2 to TRBJ1-1; no D gene is confidently identified. This TCR was recovered from an adult with an advanced solid tumor such as melanoma, head and neck, liver or kidney cancer. The sequences come from CD4+ or CD8+ T cells sorted from blood, collected in a trial of the OX40 agonist ivuxolimab. DNA sequence: TGTGCCAGCAGCCAAACGACCGAGCTGGAAGCTTTCTTT. It translates as CASSQTTELEAFF.